These 32 T cell receptor beta chains came from one sample sequenced in a study of human T cells and chemical hapten exposure. The time point: pre-sensitization, week 0. Treatment described: therapeutic diphenylcyclopropenone sensitization with weekly scalp DPC. In TCRdb, the RACE reads were re-called with MiXCR into one record per CDR3 protein. There are fewer than 150,000 distinct CDR3 sequences in the sample; less than 15% occur only once, and around 2.7% lies in the top ten. Sequences were derived from whole blood, sampled in connection with sensitization to the hapten diphenylcyclopropenone (DPC). Source of these receptors: a woman between 18 and 29 years old with alopecia areata. Some clones in this sample may be carry-over from other donors' samples.

The chain links TRBV10-2 to TRBJ2-7; either TRBD1 or TRBD2 may supply D (5 bases each). Germline V gene data show CDR1 as WSHSY and CDR2 as SAAADI. The V and J ends lost 6 bases and 5 bases respectively, with 17 bases between them. The CDR3 contains 14 residues. CDR3 nucleotides: TGCGCCAGCAGGACGGGGCCTGGCCCCAACGAGCAGTACTTC. It encodes CASRTGPGPNEQYF.

This clonotype was recorded many times. The chain couples TRBV5-1 to TRBJ2-1, with TRBD2 matching 10 bases. Germline assignment: CDR1 SGHRS and CDR2 YFSETQ. CDR3 length: 15 amino acids. Trimming at V came to 1 base and at J to 3 bases, leaving 1 base not matched to a gene. The CDR3 nucleotides read TGCGCCAGCAGCTTGACTAGCGGGGACTACAATGAGCAGTTCTTC. This gives the protein CASSLTSGDYNEQFF.

This clonotype was recorded at least ten times. This chain uses TRBV12-5 with TRBJ1-5; 9 bases line up with TRBD1. The germline CDR1 and CDR2 sequences are LGHNT and FRNRAP. This CDR3 is built from 14 residues. The ends lost 6 bases at V and 2 bases at J; junction bases unmatched: 2. The CDR3, as DNA: TGTGCTAGTGGATGGACAGGGGGCAATCAGCCCCAGCATTTT. Its translation is CASGWTGGNQPQHF.

This clonotype was observed at least ten times. The chain uses TRBV28 and TRBJ1-4; no definite D call. V lost 6 bases and J 4 bases, leaving 15 bases between the germline ends. This CDR3 region has 15 residues. Per germline, CDR1 MDHEN and CDR2 SYDVKM. The CDR3 nucleotides are TGTGCCAGCAGCAAGCCAACGGATTATAATGAAAAACTGTTTTTT. It is translated as CASSKPTDYNEKLFF.

This clonotype was seen at least ten times. V and J are TRBV2 and TRBJ2-2, with TRBD1 as a possible D gene (5 bases). V lost 6 bases and J 0 bases, leaving 11 bases between the germline ends. Per the germline V gene, CDR1 is SNHLY and CDR2 is FYNNEI. The CDR3 sequence is 15 residues long. The CDR3: CASSSRAANTGELFF. The CDR3 nucleotides read TGTGCCAGCAGCTCCAGGGCAGCGAACACCGGGGAGCTGTTTTTT. Based on the CDR3 plus reference TRBV2 and TRBJ2-2, the full variable domain is EPEVTQTPSHQVTQMGQEVILRCVPISNHLYFYWYRQILGQKVEFLVSFYNNEISEKSEIFDDQFSVERPDGSNFTLKIRSTKLEDSAMYFCASSSRAANTGELFFGEGSRLTVL.

A few counts support this clonotype. V gene TRBV6-5 combines with J gene TRBJ2-3; perhaps TRBD2 as D (5 bases). Germline-derived CDR1 and CDR2 are MNHEY and SVGAGI. V lost 6 bases to trimming and J lost 4 bases, with 20 bases between them. The CDR3 contains 16 residues. The CDR3 reads CASRTTIGHPPDTQYF. The CDR3 nucleotides read TGTGCCAGCAGGACGACTATCGGTCACCCTCCAGATACGCAGTATTTT.

This chain links TRBV19 with TRBJ2-1, with 10 positions matching TRBD1. Trimming at V came to 6 bases and at J to 6 bases, leaving 8 bases not matched to a gene. CDR3 length: 15 amino acids. Germline lookup yields CDR1 LNHDA and CDR2 SQIVND (reference sequence). Written as DNA, the CDR3 is TGTGCCAGTAGATCAGACAGGGGGCAACGCAATGAGCAGTTCTTC. Amino acids: CASRSDRGQRNEQFF.

V is TRBV5-4 and J is TRBJ2-2; a possible D gene is TRBD2 (6 bases). Trimming took 0 bases from V and 7 from J, leaving 13 bases between them. CDR1 is SGHNT, CDR2 YYREEE, per germline (reference sequence). The CDR3 extends over 15 amino acids. The CDR3 DNA is TGTGCCAGCAGCTTGGCCGCTATCGGGGGCGGGGAGCTGTTTTTT. This sequence encodes CASSLAAIGGGELFF.

This clonotype has a handful of counts. The rearrangement joins TRBV6-6 to TRBJ2-2; D is possibly TRBD2 (7 bases). V was pared by 3 bases and J by 2 bases, with 13 bases between. The CDR3 runs 16 residues. The germline V gene encodes CDR1 MNHNY and CDR2 SVGAGI (reference sequence). Here the CDR3 reads CASSYNGGPNTGELFF. DNA for the CDR3: TGTGCCAGCAGTTATAACGGGGGGCCTAACACCGGGGAGCTGTTTTTT.

This clonotype was seen a few times. The J gene is TRBJ1-2, the V gene TRBV3-1; D is undetermined. From germline, CDR1 is LGHDT and CDR2 YNNKEL (reference sequence). CDR3 length: 13 residues. V lost 1 base and J 4 bases, leaving 7 bases between the germline ends. The DNA for the CDR3 is TGTGCCAGCAGCCAAGGACGGCTCTATGGCTACACCTTC. Translating gives CASSQGRLYGYTF.

This clonotype has ten or more counts. As DNA, the CDR3 is TGCAGTGCTAGCCGGGGGCCAGGAAACACCATATATTTT. Translation: CSASRGPGNTIYF. This chain joins TRBV20-1 and TRBJ1-3, with D possibly TRBD1 on 6 matching bases. V gave up 3 bases and J gave up 4 bases, with 10 bases separating them. This CDR3 has 13 amino acids. The germline CDR1 and CDR2 sequences are DFQATT and SNEGSKA (reference sequence).

This clonotype was detected only once. This CDR3 fails to terminate in the conserved phenylalanine or tryptophan, so it likely reflects a read error. CDR3 residues: CAIKHSISGNTIYL. For the CDR3, the DNA is TGTGCCATCAAACACTCGATCTCTGGAAACACCATATATCTT. The rearrangement uses TRBV10-3 and TRBJ1-3; D is ambiguous. The CDR3 consists of 14 residues. Germline values: CDR1 ENHRY, CDR2 SYGVKD. The V end was cut by 7 bases, the J end by 0 bases, with 10 bases between.

This clonotype was seen only a few times. The chain recombines TRBV6-2 or TRBV6-3 with TRBJ2-7, with D tentatively TRBD1 (6 bases). The CDR3 has 14 amino acids. CDR1 is MNHEY, CDR2 SVGEGT, per germline. Trimming removed 6 bases at V and 3 bases at J, with 15 bases between. This CDR3 is CASSRGQKGYEQYF. The CDR3 DNA sequence: TGTGCCAGCAGCCGGGGACAAAAAGGCTACGAGCAGTACTTC.

This clonotype was found a few times. The chain joins TRBV14 to TRBJ1-1, with D perhaps TRBD1 (5 bases). V was pared by 4 bases and J by 4 bases, with 13 bases between. Germline CDR1 is SGHDN and CDR2 is FVKESK. The CDR3 totals 14 residues. CDR3 protein: CASSRSRVRTEAFF. The CDR3, as DNA: TGTGCCAGCAGCCGCAGCAGGGTTCGCACTGAAGCTTTCTTT.

The chain employs TRBV11-2 and TRBJ1-3, with D possibly matching TRBD1 (6 bases). Per germline, CDR1 SGHAT and CDR2 FQNNGV. Trimming took off 5 bases at V and 4 bases at J, with 27 bases between the two ends. This CDR3 has 19 residues. The CDR3 nucleotides are TGTGCCAGCAGCCCAGTCGTGCTTGGGGGGCGCCTCTTCGGAAACACCATATATTTT. Translating gives CASSPVVLGGRLFGNTIYF.

The chain employs TRBV10-3 and TRBJ2-5; maybe TRBD2 (5 bases). Germline-derived CDR1 and CDR2 are ENHRY and SYGVKD. This CDR3 is 13 amino acids long. V lost 7 bases, J lost 5 bases, and 14 bases lay in between. CDR3 loop: CAIMRGPQETQYF. The CDR3 DNA follows: TGTGCCATCATGCGAGGGCCTCAGGAGACCCAGTACTTC.

This clonotype was counted only a few times. The chain combines TRBV9 with TRBJ2-7; D is uncertain. The V end was cut by 0 bases, the J end by 2 bases, with 6 bases between. The germline V gene has CDR1 SGDLS and CDR2 YYNGEE. This CDR3 is built from 13 residues. The CDR3 nucleotides read TGTGCCAGCAGCGTAGAGGAAGCCTACGAGCAGTACTTC. This gives the protein CASSVEEAYEQYF.

This rearrangement joins TRBV7-2 to TRBJ1-2; D not resolved. Trimming left V 4 bases short and J 7 bases short, with 16 bases between. CDR3 size: 14 residues. The V gene's germline CDR1 is SGHTA and CDR2 FQGNSA. CDR3 in DNA: TGTGCCAGCAGCTCCTATGCGGCAGGAACTGGCTACACCTTC. Protein: CASSSYAAGTGYTF.

This chain joins TRBV28 and TRBJ1-4; the match to TRBD1 covers 8 bases. The CDR3 is 15 residues long. The junction had 6 bases not matched to a gene; V was cut back by 5 bases and J by 4 bases. Germline V gene sequence: CDR1 MDHEN, CDR2 SYDVKM. The CDR3 DNA is TGTGCCAGCAGTCCGACGGACAGGGTTAATGAAAAACTGTTTTTT. This sequence encodes CASSPTDRVNEKLFF.

This clonotype appeared many times. This sequence joins TRBV24-1 and TRBJ1-4; 9 bases match TRBD1. Germline V gene lookup returns CDR1 KGHDR and CDR2 SFDVKD. This CDR3 contains 16 residues. V lost 3 bases and J lost 5; bases outside the gene matches: 6. This chain's CDR3 is CATSDPQGTGNEKLFF. The CDR3 DNA follows: TGTGCCACCAGTGATCCCCAAGGGACAGGGAATGAAAAACTGTTTTTT.

The rearrangement uses TRBV12-3 or TRBV12-4 and TRBJ2-7; the D call may be TRBD1 or TRBD2 (5 bases each). The CDR3 contains 14 residues. V was pared by 4 bases and J by 4 bases, with 14 bases between. The CDR3 is CASSYDPWGYEQYF. The CDR3, as DNA: TGTGCCAGCAGTTATGACCCCTGGGGGTACGAGCAGTACTTC.

The table lists this clonotype with a few counts. The chain carries TRBV10-3 and TRBJ2-1, with 11 positions matching TRBD2. Germline V lookup: CDR1 ENHRY, CDR2 SYGVKD. J gave up 1 base and V 6 bases, and 5 bases lay outside the gene matches. The CDR3 extends over 16 amino acids. CDR3 in DNA: TGTGCCATCAGGGATAGCGGGGGGGCGTCCTACAATGAGCAGTTCTTC. Protein sequence: CAIRDSGGASYNEQFF.

This chain links TRBV27 with TRBJ2-2; either TRBD1 or TRBD2 may supply D (6 bases each). In germline, CDR1 is MNHEY, CDR2 SMNVEV (reference sequence). The CDR3 covers 14 residues. Trimming left V 7 bases short and J 7 bases short, with 16 bases between. CDR3 bases: TGTGCCAGCACCCAGGAGGGGGTTCGCGGGGAGCTGTTTTTT. It yields the protein CASTQEGVRGELFF.

V gene TRBV6-2 or TRBV6-3 combines with J gene TRBJ1-1, with a possible D match to TRBD1 (5 bases). The CDR3 runs 16 residues. Germline values: CDR1 MNHEY, CDR2 SVGEGT. Trimming removed 3 bases from V and 0 bases from J, with 14 bases in between. CDR3 sequence: CASSYYRPTMNTEAFF. The CDR3 DNA follows: TGTGCCAGCAGTTATTACAGGCCTACTATGAACACTGAAGCTTTCTTT.

This clonotype showed up many times. The chain carries TRBV6-5 and TRBJ1-2; 7 positions agree with TRBD1. This CDR3 is built from 15 residues. The germline V gene encodes CDR1 MNHEY and CDR2 SVGAGI. Unmatched junction bases numbered 8, after V lost 5 bases and J lost 2 bases. The CDR3 is CASSTPRGPNYGYTF. Written as DNA, the CDR3 is TGTGCCAGCAGTACCCCGAGGGGGCCGAACTATGGCTACACCTTC.

Only a few counts were recorded for this clonotype. The V gene is TRBV12-3 or TRBV12-4, the J gene TRBJ1-5; D is undetermined. CDR3 length: 13 residues. V lost 6 bases and J lost 5, with 11 bases in between. CDR3 nucleotide sequence: TGTGCCAGCAGCGAAATCGCCCATCAGCCCCAGCATTTT. Protein sequence: CASSEIAHQPQHF.

The V gene is TRBV4-2, the J gene TRBJ2-7; D may be TRBD1 or TRBD2 (7 bases each). CDR3 length equals 15 residues. Germline V CDR1 and CDR2: LGHNA, YNFKEQ. V was clipped by 2 bases and J by 3 bases, with 14 bases between them. The CDR3 DNA reads TGTGCCAGCAGCCAAAGCGGGAACAGGGGCTACGAGCAGTACTTC. It translates to CASSQSGNRGYEQYF.

V usage is TRBV7-2 and J usage is TRBJ1-5; the D gene is possibly TRBD1 (5 bases). The CDR3 loop spans 14 amino acids. Trimming left V 5 bases short and J 2 bases short, with 10 bases between. The germline V gene encodes CDR1 SGHTA and CDR2 FQGNSA. CDR3 amino acids: CASSGRGGNQPQHF. The CDR3 DNA is TGTGCCAGCAGCGGACGGGGGGGCAATCAGCCCCAGCATTTT.

V gene TRBV7-8 combines with J gene TRBJ2-1, with 8 bases identical to TRBD2. The germline V gene has CDR1 SGHVS and CDR2 FQNEAQ. V lost 2 bases, J lost 15 bases, and 21 bases stayed unmatched. This CDR3 comprises 17 residues. CDR3 sequence (DNA): TGTGCCAGCAGCTTAAGGCGAGCGGGGGCACTTTCTCCAGGGGCGTTCTTC. Translated, it gives CASSLRRAGALSPGAFF.

In its sample, this clonotype was seen many times. The genes are TRBV6-2 or TRBV6-3 and TRBJ2-2; D gene ambiguous. Germline V gene lookup returns CDR1 MNHEY and CDR2 SVGEGT. The CDR3 sequence is 14 residues long. Trimming cost V 4 bases and J 2 bases, with 8 bases left between them. CDR3 residues: CASSLPSNTGELFF. CDR3 nucleotide sequence: TGTGCCAGCAGTTTACCCAGCAACACCGGGGAGCTGTTTTTT.

A few counts support this clonotype. The chain uses TRBV2 and TRBJ2-1; D gene ambiguous. Trimming removed 9 bases at V and 7 bases at J, with 10 bases between. Per germline, CDR1 SNHLY and CDR2 FYNNEI. This CDR3 is 11 amino acids long. Here the CDR3 DNA reads TGTGCCAGTAGACTGGAGAATGAGCAGTTCTTC. Translating gives CASRLENEQFF.

This clonotype occurred many times. J is TRBJ1-1 and V is TRBV6-5; 7 bases match TRBD1. This CDR3 contains 13 residues. Germline CDR1 and CDR2: MNHEY and SVGAGI. V lost 6 bases and J lost 6; bases outside the gene matches: 7. CDR3 in DNA: TGTGCCAGCAGGCGGACAGGTACCTCTGAAGCTTTCTTT. Translating gives CASRRTGTSEAFF.